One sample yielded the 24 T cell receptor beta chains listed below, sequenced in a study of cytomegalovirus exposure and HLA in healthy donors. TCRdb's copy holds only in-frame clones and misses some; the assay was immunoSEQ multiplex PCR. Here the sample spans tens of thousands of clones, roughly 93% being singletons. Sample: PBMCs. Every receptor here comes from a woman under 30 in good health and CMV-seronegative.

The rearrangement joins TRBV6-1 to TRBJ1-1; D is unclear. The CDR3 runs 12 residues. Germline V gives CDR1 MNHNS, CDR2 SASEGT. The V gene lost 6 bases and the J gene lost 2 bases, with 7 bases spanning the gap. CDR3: CASRRSNTEAFF. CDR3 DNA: TGTGCCAGCAGGAGAAGTAACACTGAAGCTTTCTTT.

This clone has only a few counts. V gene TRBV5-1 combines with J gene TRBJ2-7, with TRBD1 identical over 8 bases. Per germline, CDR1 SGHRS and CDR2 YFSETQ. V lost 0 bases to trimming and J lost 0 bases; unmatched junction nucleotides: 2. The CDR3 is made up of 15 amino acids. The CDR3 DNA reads TGCGCCAGCAGCTTGGAGGGGACAGGCTCCTACGAGCAGTACTTC. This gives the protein CASSLEGTGSYEQYF.

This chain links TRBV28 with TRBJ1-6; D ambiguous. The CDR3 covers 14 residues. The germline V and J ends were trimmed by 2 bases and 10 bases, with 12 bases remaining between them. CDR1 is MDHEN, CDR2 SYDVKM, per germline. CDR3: CASSLTDSGSPLHF. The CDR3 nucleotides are TGTGCCAGCAGTTTAACAGATTCAGGATCACCCCTCCACTTT. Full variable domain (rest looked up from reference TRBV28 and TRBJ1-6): DVKVTQSSRYLVKRTGEKVFLECVQDMDHENMFWYRQDPGLGLRLIYFSYDVKMKEKGDIPEGYSVSREKKERFSLILESASTNQTSMYLCASSLTDSGSPLHFGNGTRLTVT.

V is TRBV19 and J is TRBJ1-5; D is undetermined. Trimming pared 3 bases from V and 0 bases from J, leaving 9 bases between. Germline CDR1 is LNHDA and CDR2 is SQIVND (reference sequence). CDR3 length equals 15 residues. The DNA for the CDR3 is TGTGCCAGTAGTATCGGCGGATATAGCAATCAGCCCCAGCATTTT. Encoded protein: CASSIGGYSNQPQHF.

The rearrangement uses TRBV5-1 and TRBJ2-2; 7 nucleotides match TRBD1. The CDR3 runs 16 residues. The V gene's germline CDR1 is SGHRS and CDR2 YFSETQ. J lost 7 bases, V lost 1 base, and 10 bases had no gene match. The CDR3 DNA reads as TGCGCCAGCAGCTTGTCCCCTACAGGGGCAGGCGGGGAGCTGTTTTTT. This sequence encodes CASSLSPTGAGGELFF.

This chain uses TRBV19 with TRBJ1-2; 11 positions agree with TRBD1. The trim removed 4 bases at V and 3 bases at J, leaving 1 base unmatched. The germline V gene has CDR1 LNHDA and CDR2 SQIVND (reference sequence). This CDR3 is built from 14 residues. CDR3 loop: CASSRTGGYYGYTF. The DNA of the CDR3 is TGTGCCAGTAGTAGGACAGGGGGCTACTATGGCTACACCTTC.

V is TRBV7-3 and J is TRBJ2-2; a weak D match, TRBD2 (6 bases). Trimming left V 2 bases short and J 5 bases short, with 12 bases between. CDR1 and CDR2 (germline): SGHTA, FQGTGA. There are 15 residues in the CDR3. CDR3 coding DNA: TGTGCCAGCAGCTTAGGAGGGGCAACAACCGGGGAGCTGTTTTTT. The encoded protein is CASSLGGATTGELFF.

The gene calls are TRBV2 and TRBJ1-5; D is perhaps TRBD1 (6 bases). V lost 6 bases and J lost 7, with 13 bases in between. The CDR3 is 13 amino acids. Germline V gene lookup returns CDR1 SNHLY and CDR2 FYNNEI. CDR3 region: CASRGGAWQPQHF. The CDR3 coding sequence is TGTGCCAGCAGAGGGGGGGCTTGGCAGCCCCAGCATTTT.

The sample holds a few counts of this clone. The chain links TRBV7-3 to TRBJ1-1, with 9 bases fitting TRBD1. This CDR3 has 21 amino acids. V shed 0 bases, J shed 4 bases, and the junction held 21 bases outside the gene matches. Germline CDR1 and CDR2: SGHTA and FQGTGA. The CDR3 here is CASSLTSTYARTGGKGTEAFF. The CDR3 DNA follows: TGTGCCAGCAGCTTAACCTCAACATATGCCCGAACAGGGGGCAAGGGCACTGAAGCTTTCTTT.

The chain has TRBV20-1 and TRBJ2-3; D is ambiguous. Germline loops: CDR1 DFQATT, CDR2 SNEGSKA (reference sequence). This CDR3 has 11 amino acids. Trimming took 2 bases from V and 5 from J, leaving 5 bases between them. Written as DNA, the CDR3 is TGCAGTGCTAGAATAGAAGATACGCAGTATTTT. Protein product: CSARIEDTQYF.

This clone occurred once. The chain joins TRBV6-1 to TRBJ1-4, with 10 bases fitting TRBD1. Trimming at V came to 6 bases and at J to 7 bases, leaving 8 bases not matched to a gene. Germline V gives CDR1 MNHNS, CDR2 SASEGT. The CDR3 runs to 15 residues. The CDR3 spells CASRDPGQGGEKLFF. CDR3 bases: TGTGCCAGCAGGGACCCCGGACAGGGGGGTGAAAAACTGTTTTTT.

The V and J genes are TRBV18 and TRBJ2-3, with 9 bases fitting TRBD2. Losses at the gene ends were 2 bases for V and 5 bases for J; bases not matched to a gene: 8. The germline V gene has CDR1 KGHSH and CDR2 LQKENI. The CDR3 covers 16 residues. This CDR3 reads CASSPLEREVVDTQYF. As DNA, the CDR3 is TGTGCCAGCTCACCATTGGAGCGGGAGGTTGTAGATACGCAGTATTTT.

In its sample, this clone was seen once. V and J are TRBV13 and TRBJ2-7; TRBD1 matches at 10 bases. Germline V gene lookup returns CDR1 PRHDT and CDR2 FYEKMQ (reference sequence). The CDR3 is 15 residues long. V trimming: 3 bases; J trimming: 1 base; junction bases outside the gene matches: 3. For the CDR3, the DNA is TGTGCCAGCAGCTTCCGGGACAGGGGATCCTACGAGCAGTACTTC. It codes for CASSFRDRGSYEQYF. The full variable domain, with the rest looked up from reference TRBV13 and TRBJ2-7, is AAGVIQSPRHLIKEKRETATLKCYPIPRHDTVYWYQQGPGQDPQFLISFYEKMQSDKGSIPDRFSAQQFSDYHSELNMSSLELGDSALYFCASSFRDRGSYEQYFGPGTRLTVT.

CDR3 bases: TGTGCCAGCAGTGAGACTAGCGGGGGGGCACACGAGCAGTACTTC. Its protein is CASSETSGGAHEQYF. This chain joins TRBV28 and TRBJ2-7, with 14 bases fitting TRBD2. V lost 5 bases to trimming and J lost 5 bases; unmatched junction nucleotides: 5. Germline CDR1 reads MDHEN; CDR2 reads SYDVKM. This CDR3 has 15 residues.

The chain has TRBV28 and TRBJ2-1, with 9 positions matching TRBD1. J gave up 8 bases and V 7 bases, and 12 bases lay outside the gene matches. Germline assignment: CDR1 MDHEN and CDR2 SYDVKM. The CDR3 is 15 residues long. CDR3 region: CASTSGTGFIHEQFF. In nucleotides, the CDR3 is TGTGCCAGCACGTCCGGGACAGGGTTTATCCATGAGCAGTTCTTC.

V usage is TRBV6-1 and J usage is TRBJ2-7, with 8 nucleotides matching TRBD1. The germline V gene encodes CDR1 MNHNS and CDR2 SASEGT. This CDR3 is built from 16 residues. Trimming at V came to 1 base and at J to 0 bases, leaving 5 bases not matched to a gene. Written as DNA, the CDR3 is TGTGCCAGCAGTGAAGGAGGGGACAGGTACTCCTACGAGCAGTACTTC. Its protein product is CASSEGGDRYSYEQYF.

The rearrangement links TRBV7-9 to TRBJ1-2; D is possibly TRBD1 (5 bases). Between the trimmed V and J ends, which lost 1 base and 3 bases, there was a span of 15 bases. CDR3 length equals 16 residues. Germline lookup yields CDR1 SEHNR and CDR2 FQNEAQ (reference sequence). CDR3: CASSLGGGAFDYGYTF. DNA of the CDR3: TGTGCCAGCAGCTTAGGTGGAGGGGCTTTCGACTATGGCTACACCTTC.

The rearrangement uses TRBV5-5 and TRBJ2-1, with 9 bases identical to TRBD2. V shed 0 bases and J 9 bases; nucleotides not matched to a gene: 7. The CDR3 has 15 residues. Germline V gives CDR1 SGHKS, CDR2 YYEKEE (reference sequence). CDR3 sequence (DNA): TGTGCCAGCAGCTTGGAAGTTAGCGGGAGCTTTGAGCAGTTCTTC. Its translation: CASSLEVSGSFEQFF.

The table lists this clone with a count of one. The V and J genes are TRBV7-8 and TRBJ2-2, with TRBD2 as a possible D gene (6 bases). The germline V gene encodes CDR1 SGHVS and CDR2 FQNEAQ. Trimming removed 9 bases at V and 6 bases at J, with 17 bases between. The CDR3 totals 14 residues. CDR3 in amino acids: CASNSGLTAGELFF. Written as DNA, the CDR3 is TGTGCCAGTAACTCGGGACTCACGGCCGGGGAGCTGTTTTTT.

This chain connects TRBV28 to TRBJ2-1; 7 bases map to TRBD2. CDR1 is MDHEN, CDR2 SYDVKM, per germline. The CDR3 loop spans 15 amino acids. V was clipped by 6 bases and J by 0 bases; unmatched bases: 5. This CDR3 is CASSEAGSSYNEQFF. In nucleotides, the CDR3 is TGTGCCAGCAGCGAAGCGGGAAGCTCCTACAATGAGCAGTTCTTC.

CDR3 protein: CASSFYSSGYEQYF. The CDR3 coding sequence is TGTGCCAGCAGTTTTTATTCTAGCGGCTACGAGCAGTACTTC. The chain combines TRBV7-2 with TRBJ2-7; TRBD2 agrees at 7 bases. Germline-derived CDR1 and CDR2 are SGHTA and FQGNSA. V trimming: 6 bases; J trimming: 3 bases; junction bases outside the gene matches: 8. The CDR3 is made up of 14 amino acids.

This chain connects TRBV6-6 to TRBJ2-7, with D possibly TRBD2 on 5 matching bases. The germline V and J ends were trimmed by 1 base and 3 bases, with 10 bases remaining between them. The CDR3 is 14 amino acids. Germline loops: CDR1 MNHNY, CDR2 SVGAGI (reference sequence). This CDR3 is CASSYYGSSYEQYF. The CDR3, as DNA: TGTGCCAGCAGTTACTATGGGAGTAGCTACGAGCAGTACTTC.

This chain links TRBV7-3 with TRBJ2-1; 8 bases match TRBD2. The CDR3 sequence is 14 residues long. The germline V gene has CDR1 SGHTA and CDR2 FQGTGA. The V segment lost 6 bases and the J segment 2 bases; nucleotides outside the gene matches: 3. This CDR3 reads CASSNGGAYNEQFF. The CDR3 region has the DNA TGTGCCAGCAGTAACGGGGGGGCCTACAATGAGCAGTTCTTC.

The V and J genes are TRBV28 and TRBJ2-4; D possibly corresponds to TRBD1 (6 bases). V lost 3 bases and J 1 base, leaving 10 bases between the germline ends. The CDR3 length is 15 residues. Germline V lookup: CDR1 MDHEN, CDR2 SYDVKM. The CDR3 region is CASSFLDRAKNIQYF. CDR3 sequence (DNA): TGTGCCAGCAGTTTCTTAGACAGGGCCAAAAACATTCAGTACTTC.